These 6 T cell receptor beta chains were sequenced from one sample in a study of shared clonotypes between healthy human individuals. Sequencing used immunoSEQ multiplex PCR; TCRdb keeps in-frame clones, though not all of them. The top ten hold about 1.5% of the sample, which has about 980,000 clones, approximately 80% seen once. Source material: memory CD4+ T cells sorted from blood. Subset reported: CD45RA-negative fraction. These receptor sequences come from a man aged 18 to 30 in good health.

The gene calls are TRBV14 and TRBJ1-1, with D perhaps matching TRBD1 (5 bases). In germline, CDR1 is SGHDN, CDR2 FVKESK. Deletions cut 4 bases from V and 8 bases from J, with 17 bases between. This CDR3 region has 14 residues. The CDR3 sequence is CASSPLYIQGEAFF. CDR3 sequence (DNA): TGTGCCAGCAGCCCGCTATATATTCAGGGAGAAGCTTTCTTT.

The rearrangement uses TRBV19 and TRBJ2-5; D is possibly TRBD1 (6 bases). This CDR3 spans 13 amino acids. Per the germline V gene, CDR1 is LNHDA and CDR2 is SQIVND (reference sequence). V shed 6 bases and J shed 7 bases, with 15 bases lying between them. The CDR3 DNA is TGTGCCAGTAGCCCACAGGGTTGGGGGACCCAGTACTTC. Protein sequence: CASSPQGWGTQYF.

This sequence joins TRBV27 and TRBJ1-6, with D possibly matching TRBD1 (5 bases). This CDR3 has 16 amino acids. In germline, CDR1 is MNHEY, CDR2 SMNVEV (reference sequence). With 3 bases removed from V and 4 bases from J, the gap between germline ends came to 13 bases. This CDR3 is CASSFESGLYNSPLHF. The CDR3 DNA is TGTGCCAGCAGTTTCGAATCGGGACTTTATAATTCACCCCTCCACTTT.

The CDR3, as DNA: TGTGCCAGCAGACTGAAGACAGCTATGAACACTGAAGCTTTCTTT. This gives the protein CASRLKTAMNTEAFF. V and J are TRBV6-5 and TRBJ1-1, with D maybe TRBD1 (5 bases). CDR1 is MNHEY and CDR2 is SVGAGI in the germline V gene. The CDR3 length is 15 residues. V dropped 6 bases and J dropped 0 bases, with 14 bases sitting between them.

This chain joins TRBV30 and TRBJ2-3, with D perhaps matching TRBD1 or TRBD2 (6 bases each). This CDR3 has 14 amino acids. V was clipped by 3 bases and J by 3 bases, with 13 bases between them. From germline, CDR1 is GTSNPN and CDR2 SVGIG (reference sequence). The CDR3 coding sequence is TGTGCCTGGAGCGAGGGGGGCCAGACAGATACGCAGTATTTT. Residues: CAWSEGGQTDTQYF.

The chain joins TRBV19 to TRBJ1-5; D is unclear. Germline-derived CDR1 and CDR2 are LNHDA and SQIVND (reference sequence). V was clipped by 3 bases and J by 0 bases, with 9 bases between them. This CDR3 contains 15 residues. This CDR3 is CASSMELFSNQPQHF. The CDR3 DNA follows: TGTGCCAGTAGTATGGAGCTGTTTAGCAATCAGCCCCAGCATTTT.